These 18 T cell receptor beta chains originate from one sample sequenced in a study of blood T cells in healthy people across ages. The use of a sample-barcoded 5' primer and a J-beta primer mix characterized a second PCR of roughly 6 to 11 cycles. TCRdb passed the 5' RACE reads through MiXCR, listing each CDR3 protein once. The sample holds hundreds of thousands of distinct CDR3 sequences, 40% to 50% seen once. Specimen: blood. The receptors derive from a man between 60 and 75 years old in good health.

This clonotype has more than one count but fewer than ten. The chain has TRBV7-9 and TRBJ1-4; 7 nucleotides agree with TRBD1. CDR1 and CDR2 from the germline V gene are SEHNR and FQNEAQ (reference sequence). This CDR3 comprises 15 residues. V lost 6 bases and J lost 5; bases outside the gene matches: 9. The CDR3 nucleotides are TGTGCCAGCAGTTCAACAGGGGTGATGAATGAAAAACTGTTTTTT. Encoded protein: CASSSTGVMNEKLFF.

This sequence joins TRBV27 and TRBJ1-5; 8 nucleotides align to TRBD1. V shed 4 bases, J shed 0 bases, and the junction held 5 bases outside the gene matches. Germline CDR1 reads MNHEY; CDR2 reads SMNVEV (reference sequence). There are 16 residues in the CDR3. The CDR3 nucleotides are TGTGCCAGCAGTTCCGGACAGGGCTATAGCAATCAGCCCCAGCATTTT. This sequence encodes CASSSGQGYSNQPQHF.

The rearrangement links TRBV20-1 to TRBJ2-1; 9 bases are shared with TRBD2. Trimming took 2 bases from V and 7 from J; bases not matched to a gene: 12. The CDR3 runs 16 residues. Germline V lookup: CDR1 DFQATT, CDR2 SNEGSKA (reference sequence). CDR3 in DNA: TGCAGTGCTAGATTTAGCGGGGGACGGTCTCGAAATGAGCAGTTCTTC. It translates to CSARFSGGRSRNEQFF.

There are many counts of this clonotype. This chain links TRBV7-2 with TRBJ2-6, with D hard to call. CDR3 size: 13 residues. V lost 7 bases and J lost 2, with 6 bases in between. Germline CDR1 reads SGHTA; CDR2 reads FQGNSA. The CDR3 DNA reads TGTGCCAGCAACCCGCCTGGGGCCAACGTCCTGACTTTC. Encoded protein: CASNPPGANVLTF.

This clonotype was seen a few times. This chain links TRBV6-2 or TRBV6-3 with TRBJ2-2; D tentatively reads TRBD1 or TRBD2 (5 bases each). The CDR3 extends over 16 amino acids. V lost 7 bases, J lost 2 bases, and 17 bases lay in between. Germline V gene lookup returns CDR1 MNHEY and CDR2 SVGEGT. CDR3 protein: CASIRGSRGNTGELFF. The DNA for the CDR3 is TGTGCCAGCATTAGAGGGTCGAGGGGTAACACCGGGGAGCTGTTTTTT.

This clonotype was seen a single time. This chain links TRBV6-4 with TRBJ2-1; 9 bases line up with TRBD2. Per germline, CDR1 MRHNA and CDR2 SNTAGT. After removal of 3 bases from V and 6 bases from J, the junction contained 3 bases not matched to a gene. The CDR3 totals 14 residues. The CDR3 loop is CASSEVAGVNEQFF. The CDR3 DNA reads as TGTGCCAGCAGTGAGGTAGCGGGGGTCAATGAGCAGTTCTTC.

The rearrangement links TRBV18 to TRBJ2-1; tentative D call: TRBD1 (7 bases). The V and J ends lost 8 bases and 6 bases respectively, with 17 bases between them. The CDR3 totals 14 residues. CDR1 is KGHSH and CDR2 is LQKENI in the germline V gene. DNA of the CDR3: TGTGCCAGCCAAACAGGGGAGGCATTCAATGAGCAGTTCTTC. Protein product: CASQTGEAFNEQFF.

V is TRBV6-5 and J is TRBJ2-5, with a tentative D call TRBD1 (6 bases). From germline, CDR1 is MNHEY and CDR2 SVGAGI. V shed 8 bases and J shed 11 bases, with 18 bases lying between them. The CDR3 is made up of 12 amino acids. CDR3 loop: CASGEQGREQYF. DNA of the CDR3: TGTGCCAGCGGGGAACAGGGCAGGGAGCAGTACTTC.

This sequence joins TRBV5-4 and TRBJ2-3; no clear D gene. Germline lookup yields CDR1 SGHNT and CDR2 YYREEE (reference sequence). The CDR3 loop spans 14 amino acids. V gave up 4 bases and J gave up 0 bases, with 9 bases separating them. The CDR3 DNA reads TGTGCCAGCAGCCCAAGGAACAGCACAGATACGCAGTATTTT. It encodes CASSPRNSTDTQYF.

This rearrangement joins TRBV27 to TRBJ2-2; TRBD1 matches 9 bases. The junction had 5 bases not matched to a gene; V was cut back by 2 bases and J by 4 bases. CDR1 MNHEY and CDR2 SMNVEV come from the germline V gene (reference sequence). This CDR3 spans 16 amino acids. Here the CDR3 DNA reads TGTGCCAGCAGTTTAAATTACAGGGGGCTCACCGGGGAGCTGTTTTTT. This sequence encodes CASSLNYRGLTGELFF.

Points on this clonotype: Compared with germline, one end of the junction differs, possibly owing to a read error. In DNA form, the CDR3 reads TGTGCCAGCAGCCGACAGTTAGCAGGGGGCTCTGGGGCCAACATCCTGACTTTC. Amino acids: CASSRQLAGGSGANILTF. The chain links TRBV7-9 to TRBJ2-6; 8 nucleotides line up with TRBD1. The CDR3 spans 18 residues. CDR1 SEHNR and CDR2 FQNEAQ come from the germline V gene (reference sequence).

This chain uses TRBV6-2 or TRBV6-3 with TRBJ2-5; 8 nucleotides line up with TRBD1. V was clipped by 5 bases and J by 6 bases; unmatched bases: 11. CDR1 and CDR2 (germline): MNHEY, SVGEGT. The CDR3 length is 15 residues. The CDR3 is CASSRTGTDGQTQYF. The CDR3 nucleotides read TGTGCCAGCAGTCGGACAGGGACGGATGGGCAGACCCAGTACTTC.

In DNA, the CDR3 is TGCAGCGCACTAGCGGTACAAGAGACCCAGTACTTC. This gives the protein CSALAVQETQYF. This rearrangement joins TRBV29-1 to TRBJ2-5; 8 positions agree with TRBD2. The CDR3 runs to 12 residues. In germline, CDR1 is SQVTM, CDR2 ANQGSEA. J was trimmed by 2 bases and V by 7 bases; bases with no gene match: 3.

V gene TRBV5-6 combines with J gene TRBJ1-4, with 7 nucleotides matching TRBD1. Trimming took 4 bases from V and 5 from J; bases not matched to a gene: 8. There are 15 residues in the CDR3. CDR1 is SGHDT, CDR2 YYEEEE, per germline. The CDR3 nucleotides read TGTGCCAGCAGCGCCCGGACAGGCCAAAATGAAAAACTGTTTTTT. Translated, it gives CASSARTGQNEKLFF.

Comment on this clonotype: An end of the junction differs from the germline gene, which may be a read error. The chain links TRBV29-1 to TRBJ1-5; TRBD1 might be the D (5 bases). The CDR3 extends over 13 amino acids. CDR1 is SQVTM and CDR2 is ANQGSEA in the germline V gene. CDR3 sequence reads: CSVTQASNQPRHF. The CDR3 bases are TGCAGCGTTACACAGGCTAGCAATCAGCCCCGGCATTTT.

This clonotype came up a few times. The chain is built from TRBV4-3 and TRBJ1-2; the D is unclear. V lost 0 bases, J lost 5 bases, and 13 bases lay in between. The germline CDR1 and CDR2 sequences are LGHNA and YSLEER. The CDR3 contains 15 residues. CDR3 coding DNA: TGCGCCAGCAGCCAAGATCCAGGTCAAACTTATGGCTACACCTTC. Its protein is CASSQDPGQTYGYTF.

Comment on this clonotype: The junction does not match germline at one end; this may be a read error. This sequence joins TRBV9 and TRBJ1-2; D is ambiguous. The CDR3 is 15 amino acids. Looked up from germline, CDR1 is SGDLS and CDR2 is YYNGEE. The CDR3 DNA is TGTGCCAGCAGCGTAGGACCGTTGGCTAACTGTGGCTACACCTTC. Translation: CASSVGPLANCGYTF.

This clonotype was recorded a few times. This chain connects TRBV2 to TRBJ2-1; no definite D call. Germline CDR1 reads SNHLY; CDR2 reads FYNNEI. CDR3 length: 10 residues. The germline V and J ends were trimmed by 7 bases and 5 bases, with 3 bases remaining between them. CDR3: CASKDNEQFF. The CDR3 DNA is TGTGCCAGCAAAGACAATGAGCAGTTCTTC.